These 28 T cell receptor beta chains share one sample of origin, sequenced in a study of cytomegalovirus exposure and HLA in healthy donors. The PCR ran on 60 Vbeta and 13 Jbeta primers. The repertoire was sequenced with immunoSEQ multiplex PCR; TCRdb's copy has only in-frame clones and lacks some. The sample lists 100,000 to 150,000 clones, around 77% occurring once. The sample taken for sequencing was PBMCs. These receptor sequences come from a man between 18 and 35 years old in good health and CMV-seropositive.

The chain uses TRBV7-3 and TRBJ2-2; 8 bases line up with TRBD1. Germline V gives CDR1 SGHTA, CDR2 FQGTGA. This CDR3 spans 14 amino acids. J was trimmed by 5 bases and V by 6 bases; bases with no gene match: 5. CDR3 in DNA: TGTGCCAGCAGGACAGGGGTGGGAACCGGGGAGCTGTTTTTT. Translating it yields CASRTGVGTGELFF. Using reference TRBV7-3 and TRBJ2-2 for the parts outside the CDR3, the full variable domain is GAGVSQTPSNKVTEKGKYVELRCDPISGHTALYWYRQSLGQGPEFLIYFQGTGAADDSGLPNDRFFAVRPEGSVSTLKIQRTERGDSAVYLCASRTGVGTGELFFGEGSRLTVL.

This sequence joins TRBV11-2 and TRBJ1-3; TRBD1 is a possible D gene (5 bases). Trimming took 1 base from V and 8 from J, leaving 12 bases between them. CDR3 length: 14 amino acids. Germline assignment: CDR1 SGHAT and CDR2 FQNNGV. The CDR3 DNA reads TGTGCCAGCAGCTTAGTCAGGGTCTCGGACACCATATATTTT. This codes for CASSLVRVSDTIYF.

This clone was picked up a small number of times. This rearrangement joins TRBV11-2 to TRBJ2-5; TRBD1 is a possible D gene (5 bases). The CDR3 spans 14 residues. Germline V gene lookup returns CDR1 SGHAT and CDR2 FQNNGV. V dropped 5 bases and J dropped 6 bases, with 16 bases sitting between them. The CDR3 DNA reads as TGTGCCAGCAGCATAAGCACCCAGGGCCAGACCCAGTACTTC. Translating gives CASSISTQGQTQYF.

Note on this clone: The same CDR3 arises from other DNA sequences in this sample as well. V gene TRBV15 combines with J gene TRBJ2-7; TRBD1 is a possible D gene (6 bases). With 0 bases removed from V and 3 bases from J, the gap between germline ends came to 6 bases. The CDR3 contains 13 residues. Germline lookup yields CDR1 LNHNV and CDR2 YYDKDF (reference sequence). The CDR3 is CATSRDRGYEQYF. The CDR3 coding sequence is TGTGCCACCAGCAGAGACAGGGGCTACGAGCAGTACTTC.

The chain joins TRBV6-5 to TRBJ2-5, with TRBD1 as a possible D gene (6 bases). This CDR3 is 13 amino acids long. V shed 8 bases and J shed 0 bases, with 10 bases lying between them. The V gene's germline CDR1 is MNHEY and CDR2 SVGAGI. The CDR3 region has the DNA TGTGCCAGCCGATCAGGGGACCAAGAGACCCAGTACTTC. This translates into CASRSGDQETQYF.

There are a few counts of this clone. The chain uses TRBV6-5 and TRBJ1-1, with a weak D call TRBD1 (5 bases). Germline V gives CDR1 MNHEY, CDR2 SVGAGI. The length of the CDR3 is 13 residues. V shed 5 bases and J shed 3 bases, with 10 bases lying between them. CDR3 coding DNA: TGTGCCAGCAGTGAAGCGGGACACACTGAAGCTTTCTTT. This sequence encodes CASSEAGHTEAFF.

This clone showed up just once. This chain links TRBV18 with TRBJ1-6; 9 bases match TRBD1. CDR1 is KGHSH and CDR2 is LQKENI in the germline V gene. This CDR3 contains 15 residues. The J segment lost 5 bases and the V segment lost 3 bases, leaving 2 bases of the junction unmatched. As DNA, the CDR3 is TGTGCCAGCTCACCGGGGACAGGGAATAATTCACCCCTCCACTTT. This sequence encodes CASSPGTGNNSPLHF.

This chain connects TRBV27 to TRBJ1-4, with 7 bases aligning to TRBD1. This CDR3 contains 17 residues. Germline lookup yields CDR1 MNHEY and CDR2 SMNVEV (reference sequence). V lost 0 bases, J lost 8 bases, and 12 bases stayed unmatched. The CDR3, as DNA: TGTGCCAGCAGTTTATCGTATCTTTCAGGGGGTAAAGAAAAACTGTTTTTT. Protein: CASSLSYLSGGKEKLFF.

This chain links TRBV5-6 with TRBJ2-7, with 9 bases matching TRBD1. The germline V gene has CDR1 SGHDT and CDR2 YYEEEE. The CDR3 sequence is 15 residues long. The junction had 4 bases not matched to a gene; V was cut back by 0 bases and J by 3 bases. The CDR3 sequence: CASSLVGQGIYEQYF. In DNA form, the CDR3 reads TGTGCCAGCAGCTTGGTGGGACAGGGCATCTACGAGCAGTACTTC.

The rearrangement links TRBV5-1 to TRBJ2-1, with a weak D call TRBD2 (6 bases). This CDR3 spans 14 amino acids. V was clipped by 0 bases and J by 8 bases, with 12 bases between them. Germline assignment: CDR1 SGHRS and CDR2 YFSETQ. CDR3 in DNA: TGCGCCAGCAGCTTGGGCCCGGGGGAGGATGAGCAGTTCTTC. Amino acids: CASSLGPGEDEQFF.

This clone was detected a few times. The chain employs TRBV4-2 and TRBJ1-1, with 11 bases lining up with TRBD1. V lost 0 bases and J lost 1; bases outside the gene matches: 4. The CDR3 extends over 17 amino acids. Germline assignment: CDR1 LGHNA and CDR2 YNFKEQ. CDR3 region: CASSQDSGQGANTEAFF. The CDR3 DNA follows: TGTGCCAGCAGCCAAGATTCAGGACAGGGGGCGAACACTGAAGCTTTCTTT.

In DNA form, the CDR3 reads TGTGCCAGCAGTTACTCTGCAGGTTGGTCGGGCTACACCTTC. Its protein product is CASSYSAGWSGYTF. The V and J genes are TRBV6-5 and TRBJ1-2; no definite D call. The CDR3 has 14 amino acids. Germline CDR1 and CDR2: MNHEY and SVGAGI. The germline V and J ends were trimmed by 0 bases and 8 bases, with 13 bases remaining between them.

V and J are TRBV5-1 and TRBJ2-2, with D tentatively TRBD1 (6 bases). Trimming left V 0 bases short and J 4 bases short, with 13 bases between. Germline V gene lookup returns CDR1 SGHRS and CDR2 YFSETQ. The CDR3 has 16 amino acids. The CDR3 reads CASSLGGGSSTGELFF. CDR3 nucleotides: TGCGCCAGCAGCTTGGGAGGGGGTTCGTCCACCGGGGAGCTGTTTTTT.

V and J are TRBV27 and TRBJ1-5, with 9 bases matching TRBD1. This CDR3 is 15 amino acids long. V was pared by 2 bases and J by 7 bases, with 6 bases of the junction left unmatched. The V gene's germline CDR1 is MNHEY and CDR2 SMNVEV (reference sequence). The CDR3 DNA sequence: TGTGCCAGCAGTTTAAGACAGGGGGTACGCCAGCCCCAGCATTTT. Translated: CASSLRQGVRQPQHF.

This clone was detected a few times. The V call is TRBV10-3, the J call TRBJ2-1; D not resolved. Germline V gene sequence: CDR1 ENHRY, CDR2 SYGVKD. Trimming removed 3 bases from V and 7 bases from J, with 7 bases in between. The CDR3 has 12 residues. CDR3 residues: CAISDQQNEQFF. The CDR3 bases are TGTGCCATCAGTGACCAACAAAATGAGCAGTTCTTC.

The chain employs TRBV7-9 and TRBJ2-7, with D hard to call. Germline V CDR1 and CDR2: SEHNR, FQNEAQ (reference sequence). Trimming took off 3 bases at V and 2 bases at J, with 2 bases between the two ends. The CDR3 is 11 amino acids. The CDR3 bases are TGTGCCAGCAGCTTTACCTACGAGCAGTACTTC. Its protein is CASSFTYEQYF. Complete variable domain (other parts from reference TRBV7-9 and TRBJ2-7): DTGVSQNPRHKITKRGQNVTFRCDPISEHNRLYWYRQTLGQGPEFLTYFQNEAQLEKSRLLSDRFSAERPKGSFSTLEIQRTEQGDSAMYLCASSFTYEQYFGPGTRLTVT.

Turning to this clone: The same CDR3 also results from other DNA sequences found in this sample. The rearrangement joins TRBV18 to TRBJ1-4; D may be TRBD1 (6 bases). V lost 2 bases to trimming and J lost 2 bases, with 12 bases between them. Germline CDR1 and CDR2: KGHSH and LQKENI. This CDR3 has 16 amino acids. The CDR3 sequence is CASSPSRGSTNEKLFF. The CDR3 bases are TGTGCCAGCTCACCAAGCAGGGGTAGTACTAATGAAAAACTGTTTTTT. The full variable domain, with the rest looked up from reference TRBV18 and TRBJ1-4, is NAGVMQNPRHLVRRRGQEARLRCSPMKGHSHVYWYRQLPEEGLKFMVYLQKENIIDESGMPKERFSAEFPKEGPSILRIQQVVRGDSAAYFCASSPSRGSTNEKLFFGSGTQLSVL.

V usage is TRBV9 and J usage is TRBJ2-1, with 7 nucleotides matching TRBD2. V dropped 3 bases and J dropped 6; count of bases not matched to a gene: 12. Germline V CDR1 and CDR2: SGDLS, YYNGEE. The CDR3 length is 16 residues. The CDR3 sequence is CASSEIHKASGNEQFF. CDR3 nucleotides: TGTGCCAGCAGCGAGATTCATAAGGCTAGCGGCAATGAGCAGTTCTTC.

The count of this clone is one. The chain uses TRBV5-1 and TRBJ2-4, with D perhaps matching TRBD2 (6 bases). Trimming shortened V by 4 bases and J by 12 bases, and 20 bases separated the two germline ends. CDR1 SGHRS and CDR2 YFSETQ come from the germline V gene. This CDR3 comprises 14 residues. The CDR3, as DNA: TGCGCCAGCAGCCGAGAGACCGGGACTGAGAGTCAGTACTTC. It yields the protein CASSRETGTESQYF.

This clone was seen only once. This rearrangement joins TRBV7-6 to TRBJ2-7, with a tentative D call TRBD1 (7 bases). The CDR3 is made up of 14 amino acids. Germline CDR1 reads SGHVS; CDR2 reads FNYEAQ. With 1 base removed from V and 4 bases from J, the gap between germline ends came to 11 bases. The CDR3 loop reads CASSLEQGRYEQYF. The CDR3 nucleotides read TGTGCCAGCAGCTTAGAACAGGGGAGGTACGAGCAGTACTTC.

The sample holds one count of this clone. The CDR3 protein is CASTRGGADNEQFF. The CDR3 bases are TGTGCCAGCACTAGGGGGGGGGCCGACAATGAGCAGTTCTTC. This chain connects TRBV28 to TRBJ2-1; tentatively, D is TRBD2 (7 bases). Trimming took 7 bases from V and 5 from J, leaving 15 bases between them. This CDR3 contains 14 residues. Germline CDR1 reads MDHEN; CDR2 reads SYDVKM.

The rearrangement links TRBV6-5 to TRBJ2-1; 8 bases agree with TRBD2. CDR1 and CDR2 (germline): MNHEY, SVGAGI. After removal of 0 bases from V and 14 bases from J, the junction contained 3 bases not matched to a gene. The CDR3 runs to 12 residues. The CDR3 loop reads CASSYSLGGEFF. For the CDR3, the DNA is TGTGCCAGCAGTTACTCCCTCGGGGGGGAGTTCTTC.

This clone came up a few times. The rearrangement links TRBV25-1 to TRBJ1-6; weak D call: TRBD1 (5 bases). The CDR3 runs 15 residues. The V end lost 5 bases, the J end lost 9 bases, and 17 bases lay between the germline ends. Germline loops: CDR1 MGHDK, CDR2 SYGVNS. The CDR3, as DNA: TGTGCCAGCAGTTTTGCGCGGGGGTCGGGTTCACCCCTCCACTTT. It codes for CASSFARGSGSPLHF.

This chain joins TRBV29-1 and TRBJ2-1; possible D gene TRBD1, 6 bases. The germline CDR1 and CDR2 sequences are SQVTM and ANQGSEA. Trimming took 2 bases from V and 6 from J, leaving 8 bases between them. The CDR3 contains 12 residues. CDR3 DNA: TGCAGCGTTGAATACAGGGTCAATGAGCAGTTCTTC. Translation: CSVEYRVNEQFF.

This chain links TRBV28 with TRBJ1-1; no definite D call. Germline V gives CDR1 MDHEN, CDR2 SYDVKM. V lost 7 bases and J lost 12, with 15 bases in between. This CDR3 has 11 amino acids. DNA of the CDR3: TGTGCCAGCATCGGGGAGTTCAGGACTTTCTTT. Translating it yields CASIGEFRTFF.

This sequence joins TRBV27 and TRBJ1-4; perhaps TRBD1 as D (5 bases). Germline V gene lookup returns CDR1 MNHEY and CDR2 SMNVEV (reference sequence). The CDR3 sequence is 14 residues long. Deletions cut 4 bases from V and 4 bases from J, with 10 bases between. CDR3 amino acids: CASSSGTLNEKLFF. The CDR3 coding sequence is TGTGCCAGCAGTTCCGGGACTCTTAATGAAAAACTGTTTTTT.

The rearrangement links TRBV18 to TRBJ1-4, with D perhaps matching TRBD1 (5 bases). The CDR3 contains 14 residues. Germline V gene lookup returns CDR1 KGHSH and CDR2 LQKENI. Trimming removed 3 bases at V and 4 bases at J, with 9 bases between. The CDR3 is CASSPGRVNEKLFF. In DNA form, the CDR3 reads TGTGCCAGCTCACCGGGCAGGGTTAATGAAAAACTGTTTTTT.

This clone occurred a few times. The chain couples TRBV5-1 to TRBJ2-3; D not resolved. The germline V and J ends were trimmed by 5 bases and 14 bases, with 15 bases remaining between them. This CDR3 has 11 amino acids. Germline assignment: CDR1 SGHRS and CDR2 YFSETQ. The CDR3 DNA sequence: TGCGCCAGCAGTCGAACGCGAAAGCGGTATTTT. It translates to CASSRTRKRYF.